This record covers a single TCR beta chain. Its target is not known. This sample is part of a study of vaccination and CD4 T cells after COVID-19. Overall study: Convalescent participants consisted of six males and four females, two being Hispanic. Median time from COVID diagnosis to post-COVID sampling was more than 95 days (35 to 161).

From germline, CDR1 is SGHVS and CDR2 FNYEAQ. The CDR3 spans 15 residues. J lost 4 bases, V lost 5 bases, and 10 bases had no gene match. Treatment here: roughly ten-day PBMC culture with coronavirus spike peptide pools or control peptides (ViraFEST assay). TCRs were sequenced by ViraFEST after antigen-specific T cells had been expanded with peptide pools. The Oncomine TCR Beta short-read assay generated sequence data from the DNA of cultured CD4+ T cells. Cultures of CD4+ T cells served as the source for extracting genomic DNA. TCRdb re-analysed the PCR reads in MiXCR, keeping a single row per CDR3 protein. Of approximately 11,000 distinct CDR3 sequences detected, roughly 23% appear once; the ten largest clones hold around 25%.

The clonotype comes from a human donor who received a COVID-19 vaccine. The chain uses TRBV7-6 and TRBJ2-5, with 7 positions matching TRBD2. The sequenced sample was CD4+ T cells from blood, cultured in vitro, obtained before SARS-CoV-2 vaccination. CDR3 in amino acids: CASSTTAGDRETQYF. In DNA, the CDR3 is TGTGCCAGCAGCACCACTGCGGGGGATCGAGAGACCCAGTACTTC.